Listed below are T cell receptor beta chains from one sample, sequenced in a study of blood T cell repertoires in COVID-19. TCRdb's table, derived via immunoSEQ multiplex PCR, lists solely in-frame clones and lacks some. This sample carries about 260,000 clones, approximately 86% of them seen once, and the ten largest clones take around 10%. Source material: peripheral blood. The receptors here all came from a man in his forties or fifties who had recovered from COVID-19. CDR3s include the opening cysteine and the closing phenylalanine or tryptophan. Fields, in order: J gene, V gene, clone size, D gene, CDR3 protein, CDR3 DNA. D genes are given only for firm matches. Clone size is shown for a subset of rows, as once, few, many or a class of expanded clone.

>TRBJ1-4|TRBV11-2|-|-
CASSTWQGGAEKLFF
TGTGCCAGCAGCACTTGGCAGGGAGGGGCTGAAAAACTGTTTTTT
>TRBJ2-1|TRBV24-1|once|TRBD2
CATSVYSGRSSYNEQFF
TGTGCCACCAGTGTCTATAGCGGGAGGAGCTCCTACAATGAGCAGTTCTTC
>TRBJ1-1|TRBV6-5|-|-
CASWWGGMNTEAFF
TGTGCCAGCTGGTGGGGGGGCATGAACACTGAAGCTTTCTTT
>TRBJ1-2|TRBV15|-|-
CATSSGSFARGYTF
TGTGCCACCAGCTCGGGTAGTTTCGCGCGTGGCTACACCTTC
>TRBJ1-2|TRBV5-1|-|-
CASSLSAGAKTNYGYTF
TGCGCCAGCAGCTTGTCGGCAGGGGCCAAGACTAACTATGGCTACACCTTC
>TRBJ1-1|TRBV5-4|-|-
CATGPPRRLNTEAFF
TGTGCCACAGGTCCCCCCCGCAGGCTGAACACTGAAGCTTTCTTT
>TRBJ1-5|TRBV2|-|-
CASSVLGASGQPQHF
TGTGCCAGCAGTGTATTGGGGGCTTCAGGTCAGCCCCAGCATTTT
>TRBJ1-1|TRBV15|once|-
CATSRGDFRGAFF
TGTGCCACCAGCAGAGGGGACTTTCGAGGGGCTTTCTTT
>TRBJ2-3|TRBV7-2|-|-
CASSPSAGGNTQYF
TGTGCCAGCAGCCCCTCAGCTGGCGGAAATACGCAGTATTTT
>TRBJ2-2|TRBV5-1|-|TRBD1
CASSLGTANTGELFF
TGCGCCAGCAGTCTGGGGACAGCCAACACCGGGGAGCTGTTTTTT
>TRBJ2-5|TRBV29-1|-|-
CSLNLASRETQYF
TGCAGCCTGAACCTAGCGAGTCGGGAGACCCAGTACTTC
>TRBJ1-4|TRBV15|-|TRBD1
CATSRIRGRGAATNEKLFF
TGTGCCACCAGCAGGATAAGGGGGCGCGGGGCCGCAACTAATGAAAAACTGTTTTTT
>TRBJ2-3|TRBV19|-|TRBD2
CASESGRGADTQYF
TGTGCCAGTGAAAGCGGGAGAGGTGCAGATACGCAGTATTTT
>TRBJ2-7|TRBV6-2/TRBV6-3|-|-
CASSYSRLTGTYEQYF
TGTGCCAGCAGTTACTCGAGACTCACGGGAACCTACGAGCAGTACTTC
>TRBJ2-3|TRBV7-2|few|-
CASSLDRSLRVNTQYF
TGTGCCAGCAGCCTCGATCGGTCCTTGCGTGTCAATACGCAGTATTTT
>TRBJ2-7|TRBV24-1|-|TRBD2
CATSDWGGSPYEQYF
TGTGCCACCAGTGATTGGGGGGGTAGTCCCTACGAGCAGTACTTC
>TRBJ2-3|TRBV18|-|-
CASSPRTGGGTDTQYF
TGTGCCAGCTCCCCCCGGACAGGAGGGGGAACAGATACGCAGTATTTT
>TRBJ2-3|TRBV3-1/TRBV3-2|-|TRBD2
CASSPPGGWGDTQYF
TGTGCCAGCAGCCCCCCGGGGGGGTGGGGAGATACGCAGTATTTT
>TRBJ1-5|TRBV29-1|-|TRBD1
CSVQQGQSNQPQHF
TGCAGCGTTCAACAGGGGCAAAGCAATCAGCCCCAGCATTTT
>TRBJ1-3|TRBV18|-|-
CASSPPNQYSGNTIYF
TGTGCCAGCTCACCACCGAACCAGTACTCTGGAAACACCATATATTTT
>TRBJ2-1|TRBV27|few|TRBD2
CASSLRGLAGAPSYNEQFF
TGTGCCAGCAGTTTAAGGGGACTAGCGGGGGCACCCTCCTACAATGAGCAGTTCTTC
>TRBJ2-3|TRBV9|-|-
CASSVGGRVKDTQYF
TGTGCCAGCAGCGTAGGCGGCAGGGTAAAAGATACGCAGTATTTT
>TRBJ1-1|TRBV13|-|TRBD1
CASSSYRQGPFF
TGTGCCAGCAGCTCATACAGACAGGGCCCTTTCTTT
>TRBJ1-2|TRBV18|few|-
CASSPPTESYGYTF
TGTGCCAGCTCACCGCCAACAGAATCCTATGGCTACACCTTC
>TRBJ2-7|TRBV7-3|-|TRBD2
CASSRDELASTYEQYF
TGTGCCAGCAGCCGTGACGAACTAGCGAGTACATACGAGCAGTACTTC
>TRBJ1-2|TRBV6-5|-|TRBD1
CASSPGQGRYGYTF
TGTGCCAGCAGCCCCGGACAGGGTCGGTATGGCTACACCTTC
>TRBJ2-3|TRBV19|-|-
CASSIGGGVGADTQYF
TGTGCCAGTAGTATAGGGGGCGGGGTAGGGGCAGATACGCAGTATTTT
>TRBJ2-1|TRBV7-2|-|TRBD1
CASSLEGTDYNEQFF
TGTGCCAGCAGCTTAGAGGGGACAGATTACAATGAGCAGTTCTTC
>TRBJ2-3|TRBV5-4|-|-
CASSREGRTDTQYF
TGTGCCAGCAGCAGAGAGGGCCGCACAGATACGCAGTATTTT
>TRBJ1-2|TRBV9|-|-
CASSVATGDYGYTF
TGTGCCAGCAGCGTAGCTACCGGGGACTATGGCTACACCTTC
>TRBJ2-1|TRBV6-6|-|-
CASSDKRGEQFF
TGTGCCAGCAGTGACAAAAGGGGTGAGCAGTTCTTC
>TRBJ2-1|TRBV9|-|-
CASSVAGHKGSEQFF
TGTGCCAGCAGCGTAGCGGGACATAAAGGGAGTGAGCAGTTCTTC
>TRBJ2-3|TRBV9|-|-
CASSFRGTTDTQYF
TGTGCCAGCAGCTTCCGGGGTACCACAGATACGCAGTATTTT
>TRBJ2-3|TRBV5-5|-|TRBD1
CASSLRTGGPDTQYF
TGTGCCAGCAGCTTGAGGACAGGTGGGCCAGATACGCAGTATTTT
>TRBJ2-6|TRBV9|-|-
CASSPYNSGANVLTF
TGTGCCAGCAGCCCTTACAACTCTGGGGCCAACGTCCTGACTTTC
>TRBJ1-1|TRBV18|-|-
CASSQGVAYGRVAFF
TGTGCCAGCTCACAAGGGGTGGCCTACGGCCGGGTAGCTTTCTTT
>TRBJ2-1|TRBV5-1|-|TRBD1
CASSLDLGQGAMGSYNEQFF
TGCGCCAGCAGCTTGGATTTGGGACAGGGAGCGATGGGCTCCTACAATGAGCAGTTCTTC
>TRBJ2-5|TRBV7-8|-|-
CASSLLGRGKETQYF
TGTGCCAGCAGCTTACTTGGGAGGGGGAAGGAGACCCAGTACTTC
>TRBJ2-7|TRBV18|-|TRBD1
CASSPRDRGEQYF
TGTGCCAGCTCACCCCGGGACAGGGGCGAGCAGTACTTC
>TRBJ2-1|TRBV11-2|-|-
CASSYTRDLEQFF
TGTGCCAGCAGCTATACTAGGGATCTTGAGCAGTTCTTC
>TRBJ2-1|TRBV2|-|TRBD2
CASRLAGFYNEQFF
TGTGCCAGCAGGTTAGCGGGGTTCTACAATGAGCAGTTCTTC
>TRBJ2-5|TRBV5-1|-|-
CASNPNLTSLGQTQYF
TGCGCCAGCAACCCGAATTTGACTAGTTTAGGGCAGACCCAGTACTTC
>TRBJ2-7|TRBV27|-|-
CASSLRQRHEQYF
TGTGCCAGCAGTTTAAGGCAGCGCCACGAGCAGTACTTC
>TRBJ2-2|TRBV7-9|few|-
CASSPSGGRTGELFF
TGTGCCAGCAGCCCCTCGGGGGGCCGCACCGGGGAGCTGTTTTTT
>TRBJ1-1|TRBV3-1/TRBV3-2|-|-
CASSQVCLCTEAFF
TGTGCCAGCAGCCAAGTTTGTTTATGCACTGAAGCTTTCTTT
>TRBJ2-7|TRBV5-6|-|TRBD2
CASSSSVGLAAGYEQYF
TGTGCCAGCAGCTCCTCGGTTGGACTAGCGGCCGGCTACGAGCAGTACTTC
>TRBJ2-2|TRBV5-1|-|TRBD2
CASSLKRERTGELFF
TGCGCCAGCAGCTTGAAGCGGGAGAGGACCGGGGAGCTGTTTTTT
>TRBJ2-7|TRBV18|few|-
CASSPLNEQYF
TGTGCCAGCTCACCACTCAACGAGCAGTACTTC
>TRBJ2-2|TRBV27|-|TRBD1
CASSSDRGKNTGELFF
TGTGCCAGCAGTTCAGACAGGGGGAAAAACACCGGGGAGCTGTTTTTT
>TRBJ2-7|TRBV6-5|-|-
CASSYGAGFGYEQYF
TGTGCCAGCAGTTATGGGGCAGGGTTTGGTTACGAGCAGTACTTC
>TRBJ2-1|TRBV27|few|TRBD2
CASRGSGSMNEQFF
TGTGCCAGCAGAGGTAGCGGGAGCATGAATGAGCAGTTCTTC
>TRBJ2-5|TRBV5-6|-|TRBD1
CASSFYRGLGETQYF
TGTGCCAGCAGCTTCTACAGGGGGCTGGGGGAGACCCAGTACTTC
>TRBJ1-2|TRBV29-1|-|TRBD1
CSVHRGGFGYTF
TGCAGCGTACACAGGGGGGGTTTTGGCTACACCTTC
>TRBJ2-5|TRBV19|few|-
CASSIISAGPGGKTQYF
TGTGCCAGTAGTATCATTTCGGCGGGACCGGGTGGGAAGACCCAGTACTTC